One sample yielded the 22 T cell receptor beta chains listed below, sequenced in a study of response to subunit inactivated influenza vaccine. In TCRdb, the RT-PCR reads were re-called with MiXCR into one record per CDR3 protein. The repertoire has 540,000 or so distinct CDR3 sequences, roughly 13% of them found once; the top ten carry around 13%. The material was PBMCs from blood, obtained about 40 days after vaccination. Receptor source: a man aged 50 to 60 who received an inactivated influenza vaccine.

The CDR3 DNA reads as TGTGCCAGCTCACCACCGCGGACAGGGGGAGGCACCGGGGAGCTGTTTTTT. Amino acids: CASSPPRTGGGTGELFF. The V gene is TRBV18, the J gene TRBJ2-2; 10 bases are a match to TRBD1. From germline, CDR1 is KGHSH and CDR2 LQKENI. The V and J ends lost 0 bases and 4 bases, in that order; junction bases with no gene match: 5. The CDR3 totals 17 residues. Variable domain in full (rest from reference TRBV18 and TRBJ2-2): NAGVMQNPRHLVRRRGQEARLRCSPMKGHSHVYWYRQLPEEGLKFMVYLQKENIIDESGMPKERFSAEFPKEGPSILRIQQVVRGDSAAYFCASSPPRTGGGTGELFFGEGSRLTVL.

The CDR3 region is CASSRQRGVTSTGELFF. In nucleotides, the CDR3 is TGTGCCAGCAGCCGTCAGCGGGGGGTAACTTCCACCGGGGAGCTGTTTTTT. The rearrangement joins TRBV3-1 to TRBJ2-2, with 9 nucleotides matching TRBD2. The germline V gene has CDR1 LGHDT and CDR2 YNNKEL (reference sequence). The junction had 10 bases not matched to a gene; V was cut back by 4 bases and J by 4 bases. This CDR3 has 17 residues.

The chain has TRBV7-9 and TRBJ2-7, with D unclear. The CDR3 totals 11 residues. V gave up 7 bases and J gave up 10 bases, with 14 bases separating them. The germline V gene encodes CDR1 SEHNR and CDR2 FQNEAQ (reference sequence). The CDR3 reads CASMGFGVQYF. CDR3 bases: TGTGCCAGCATGGGGTTTGGGGTTCAGTACTTC.

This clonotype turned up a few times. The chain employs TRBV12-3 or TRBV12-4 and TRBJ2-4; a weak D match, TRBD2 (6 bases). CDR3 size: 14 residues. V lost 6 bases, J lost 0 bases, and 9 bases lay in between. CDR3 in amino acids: CASRGRIAKNIQYF. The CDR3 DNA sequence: TGTGCCAGCAGGGGGAGGATAGCCAAAAACATTCAGTACTTC.

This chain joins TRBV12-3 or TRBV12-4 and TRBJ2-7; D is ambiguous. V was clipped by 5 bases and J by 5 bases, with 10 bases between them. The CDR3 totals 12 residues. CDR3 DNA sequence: TGTGCCAGCAGTCGAGCTGGCCACGAGCAGTACTTC. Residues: CASSRAGHEQYF.

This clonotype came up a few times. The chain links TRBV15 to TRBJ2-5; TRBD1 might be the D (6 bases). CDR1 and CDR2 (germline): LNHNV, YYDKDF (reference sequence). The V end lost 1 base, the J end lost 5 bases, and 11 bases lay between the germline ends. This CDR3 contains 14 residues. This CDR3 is CATSRVGRGETQYF. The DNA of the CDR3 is TGTGCCACCAGCAGAGTGGGCAGGGGTGAGACCCAGTACTTC.

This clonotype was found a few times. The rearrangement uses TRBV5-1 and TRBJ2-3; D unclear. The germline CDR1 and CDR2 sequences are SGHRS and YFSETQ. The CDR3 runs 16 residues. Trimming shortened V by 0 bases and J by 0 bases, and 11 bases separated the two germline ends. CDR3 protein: CASSLGIDHSTDTQYF. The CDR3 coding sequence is TGCGCCAGCAGCTTGGGTATAGACCATAGCACAGATACGCAGTATTTT.

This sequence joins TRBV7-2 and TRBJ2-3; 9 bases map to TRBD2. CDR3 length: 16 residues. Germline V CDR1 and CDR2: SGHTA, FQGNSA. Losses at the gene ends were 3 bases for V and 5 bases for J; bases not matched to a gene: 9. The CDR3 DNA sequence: TGTGCCAGCAGCTTCCTCAGTGGCGGGAGGGGAGATACGCAGTATTTT. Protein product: CASSFLSGGRGDTQYF.

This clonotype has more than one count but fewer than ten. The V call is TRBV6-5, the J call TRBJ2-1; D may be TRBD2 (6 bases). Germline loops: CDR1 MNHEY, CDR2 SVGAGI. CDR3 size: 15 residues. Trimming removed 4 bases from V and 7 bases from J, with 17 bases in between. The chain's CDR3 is CASSSHRGGRNEQFF. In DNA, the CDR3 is TGTGCCAGCAGTTCTCACCGTGGAGGGCGGAATGAGCAGTTCTTC.

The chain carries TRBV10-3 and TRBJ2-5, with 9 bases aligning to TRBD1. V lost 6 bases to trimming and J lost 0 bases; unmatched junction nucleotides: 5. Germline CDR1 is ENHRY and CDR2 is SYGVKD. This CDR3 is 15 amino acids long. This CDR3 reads CAIREDRGDQETQYF. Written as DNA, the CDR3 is TGTGCCATCAGAGAGGACAGGGGAGACCAAGAGACCCAGTACTTC.

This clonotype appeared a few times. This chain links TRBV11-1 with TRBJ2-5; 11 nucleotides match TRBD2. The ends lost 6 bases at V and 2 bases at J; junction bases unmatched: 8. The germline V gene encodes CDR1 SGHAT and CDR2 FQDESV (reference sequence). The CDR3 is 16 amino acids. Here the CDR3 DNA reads TGTGCCAGCAGACATCACGGGACTAGCGGACAAGAGACCCAGTACTTC. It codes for CASRHHGTSGQETQYF.

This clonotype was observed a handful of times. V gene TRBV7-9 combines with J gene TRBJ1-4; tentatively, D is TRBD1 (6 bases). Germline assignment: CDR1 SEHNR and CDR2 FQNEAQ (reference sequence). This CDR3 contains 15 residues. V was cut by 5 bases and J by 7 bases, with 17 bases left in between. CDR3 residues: CASSQQTGLREKLFF. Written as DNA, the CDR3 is TGTGCCAGCAGCCAACAGACAGGTCTACGTGAAAAACTGTTTTTT.

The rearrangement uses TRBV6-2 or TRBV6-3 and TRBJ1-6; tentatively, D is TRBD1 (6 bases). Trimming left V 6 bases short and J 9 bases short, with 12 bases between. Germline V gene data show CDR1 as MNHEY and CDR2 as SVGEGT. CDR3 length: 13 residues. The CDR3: CASSRDTSSPLHF. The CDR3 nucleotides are TGTGCCAGCAGCAGGGACACTTCTTCACCCCTCCACTTT.

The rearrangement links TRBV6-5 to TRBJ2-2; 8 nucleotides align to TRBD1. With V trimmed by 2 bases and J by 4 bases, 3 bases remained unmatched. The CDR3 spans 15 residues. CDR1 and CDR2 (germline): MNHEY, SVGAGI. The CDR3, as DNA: TGTGCCAGCAGTTACCAGGACAGGGCCACCGGGGAGCTGTTTTTT. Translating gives CASSYQDRATGELFF.

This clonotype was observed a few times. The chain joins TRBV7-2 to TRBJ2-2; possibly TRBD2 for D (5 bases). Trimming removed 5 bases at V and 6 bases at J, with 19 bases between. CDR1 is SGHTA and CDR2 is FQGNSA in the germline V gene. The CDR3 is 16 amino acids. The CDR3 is CASSARTTSKAGELFF. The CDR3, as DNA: TGTGCCAGCAGCGCCCGAACTACTAGTAAAGCCGGGGAGCTGTTTTTT.

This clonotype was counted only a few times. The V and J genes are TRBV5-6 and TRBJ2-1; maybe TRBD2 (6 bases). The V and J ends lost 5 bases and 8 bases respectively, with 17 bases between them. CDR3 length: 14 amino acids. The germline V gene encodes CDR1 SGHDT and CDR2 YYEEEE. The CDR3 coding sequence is TGTGCCAGCAGTCTTCTGGCTAGCGTGTATGAGCAGTTCTTC. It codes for CASSLLASVYEQFF.

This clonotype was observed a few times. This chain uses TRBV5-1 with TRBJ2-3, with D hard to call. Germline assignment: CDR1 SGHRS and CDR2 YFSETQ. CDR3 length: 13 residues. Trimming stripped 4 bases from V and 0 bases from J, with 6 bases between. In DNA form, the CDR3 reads TGCGCCAGCAGCGAGTTCAGCACAGATACGCAGTATTTT. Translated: CASSEFSTDTQYF.

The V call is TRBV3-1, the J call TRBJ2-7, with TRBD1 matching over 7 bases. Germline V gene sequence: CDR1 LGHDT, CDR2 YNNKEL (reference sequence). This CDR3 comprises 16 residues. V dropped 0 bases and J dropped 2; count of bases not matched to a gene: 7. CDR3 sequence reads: CASSQEQGLLTYEQYF. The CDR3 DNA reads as TGTGCCAGCAGCCAAGAACAGGGGCTTCTTACCTACGAGCAGTACTTC.

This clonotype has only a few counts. CDR3 nucleotide sequence: TGTGCCAGCAGTAACGGAAAGGGCAGCTATGGCTACACCTTC. It codes for CASSNGKGSYGYTF. This sequence joins TRBV2 and TRBJ1-2; no firm D call. Germline-derived CDR1 and CDR2 are SNHLY and FYNNEI. The CDR3 extends over 14 amino acids. Trimming cost V 5 bases and J 4 bases, with 14 bases left between them.

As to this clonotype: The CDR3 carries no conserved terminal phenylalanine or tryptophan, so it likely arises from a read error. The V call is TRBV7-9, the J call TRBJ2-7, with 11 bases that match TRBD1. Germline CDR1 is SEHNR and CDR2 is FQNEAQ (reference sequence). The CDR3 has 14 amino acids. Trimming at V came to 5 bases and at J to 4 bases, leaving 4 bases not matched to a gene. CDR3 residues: CASSGQGAYYEQYI. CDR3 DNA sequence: TGTGCCAGCAGCGGACAGGGGGCATATTACGAGCAGTACATC.

The CDR3 bases are TGTGCCACCACCGATGTAGGGACAGGACACAATGAGCAGTTCTTC. This codes for CATTDVGTGHNEQFF. This chain uses TRBV24-1 with TRBJ2-1, with 8 bases fitting TRBD1. V shed 8 bases and J 5 bases; nucleotides not matched to a gene: 10. The CDR3 runs 15 residues. Germline V gene sequence: CDR1 KGHDR, CDR2 SFDVKD.

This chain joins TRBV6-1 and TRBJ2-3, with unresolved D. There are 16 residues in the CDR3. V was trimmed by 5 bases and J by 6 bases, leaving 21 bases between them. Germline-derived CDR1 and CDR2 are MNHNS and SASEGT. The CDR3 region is CASSPRRTYPRDTQYF. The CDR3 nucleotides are TGTGCCAGCAGTCCCCGTCGGACCTACCCACGGGATACGCAGTATTTT.